This T cell receptor beta chain was observed in a study of T cell responses to AZD1222 COVID-19 vaccine. Study-wide results and caveats: When two AZD1222 doses had been given, Spike-specific TCR breadth and depth rose.

Sequencing was performed with immunoSEQ multiplex PCR; in TCRdb, only in-frame clones are kept and a portion is missing. The sample shows 100,000 to 150,000 clones, 86% of them seen only once. Concerning this clone itself: The antigen remains undetermined.

This CDR3 contains 14 residues. The germline V gene encodes CDR1 ENHRY and CDR2 SYGVKD. The germline V and J ends were trimmed by 6 bases and 3 bases, with 15 bases remaining between them. The material sequenced was peripheral blood, taken 28 days after the second AZD1222 dose. The chain employs TRBV10-3 and TRBJ2-7; D is perhaps TRBD1 (6 bases). The receptor was isolated from an adult who received the AZD1222 COVID-19 vaccine. The CDR3 sequence is CAISAGTRYYEQYF. CDR3 in DNA: TGTGCCATCAGCGCCGGGACAAGATACTACGAGCAGTACTTC.